The rows below give T cell receptor beta chains drawn from one sample of a study of CD8 T cells in ankylosing spondylitis. TCRdb reanalysed the 5' RACE reads using MiXCR and keeps one entry per CDR3 protein. This table holds under 250,000 distinct CDR3 sequences, approximately 8% found once. The specimen was blood, either unsorted or a sorted T cell fraction (not recorded which). The source of these receptors is a female donor with ankylosing spondylitis or in good health (not recorded which). The CDR3 runs from the conserved cysteine through the conserved F or W. Each record gives: clone size, J gene, D gene, V gene, CDR3 DNA, CDR3 protein. A D gene is named only where the DNA matches it firmly. Clone size is shown for a subset of rows, as once, few, many or a class of expanded clone.

clone_size: many
j_call: TRBJ1-1
d_call: .
v_call: TRBV19
cdr3_nt: TGTGCCAGTAGTAGGGGAGACAGGTCCGGTACTGAAGCTTTCTTT
cdr3_aa: CASSRGDRSGTEAFF

clone_size: many
j_call: TRBJ1-1
d_call: .
v_call: TRBV2
cdr3_nt: TGTGCCAGCAGGCCGGCCTTACTCGGGACTGAAGCTTTCTTT
cdr3_aa: CASRPALLGTEAFF

clone_size: few
j_call: TRBJ2-3
d_call: .
v_call: TRBV7-3
cdr3_nt: TGTGCCAGCAGCTCGCTAGCTTCGGGCACAGATACGCAGTATTTT
cdr3_aa: CASSSLASGTDTQYF

clone_size: .
j_call: TRBJ2-2
d_call: .
v_call: TRBV18
cdr3_nt: TGTGCCAGCTCACCCGGGGTCGCCGGGGAGCTGTTTTTT
cdr3_aa: CASSPGVAGELFF

clone_size: many
j_call: TRBJ2-7
d_call: .
v_call: TRBV29-1
cdr3_nt: TGCAGCGCTGTTGACAGCCACCTTTACCACGAGCAGTACTTC
cdr3_aa: CSAVDSHLYHEQYF

clone_size: few
j_call: TRBJ2-7
d_call: .
v_call: TRBV2
cdr3_nt: TGTGCCAGCGGGGGGGACAGCTCCTACGAGCAGTACTTC
cdr3_aa: CASGGDSSYEQYF

clone_size: many
j_call: TRBJ1-2
d_call: .
v_call: TRBV4-2
cdr3_nt: TGTGCCAGCAGCCGGAGCGGTTCTAACTATGGCTACACCTTC
cdr3_aa: CASSRSGSNYGYTF

clone_size: many
j_call: TRBJ2-3
d_call: .
v_call: TRBV3-1
cdr3_nt: TGTGCCAGCAGCCAAGAAAGGGGAGATACGCAGTATTTT
cdr3_aa: CASSQERGDTQYF

clone_size: many
j_call: TRBJ1-1
d_call: .
v_call: TRBV10-3
cdr3_nt: TGTGCCATCAGCGCCCCAACTGAAGCTTTCTTT
cdr3_aa: CAISAPTEAFF

clone_size: many
j_call: TRBJ1-2
d_call: TRBD1
v_call: TRBV5-5
cdr3_nt: TGTGCCAGCAGCTTGCGGGGGCTGTGGACAGGGTGGGACTATGGCTACACCTTC
cdr3_aa: CASSLRGLWTGWDYGYTF

clone_size: many
j_call: TRBJ2-3
d_call: TRBD2
v_call: TRBV20-1
cdr3_nt: TGCAGTGCTAAGCGGGAGGGCCTCAGGGATACGCAGTATTTT
cdr3_aa: CSAKREGLRDTQYF

clone_size: many
j_call: TRBJ2-4
d_call: TRBD1
v_call: TRBV12-3/TRBV12-4
cdr3_nt: TGTGCCAGCAGCCAGACAGGGCTAGCCAAAAACATTCAGTACTTC
cdr3_aa: CASSQTGLAKNIQYF

clone_size: many
j_call: TRBJ2-2
d_call: .
v_call: TRBV4-3
cdr3_nt: TGCGCCAGCAGCCAAGGAGCGAACACCGGGGAGCTGTTTTTT
cdr3_aa: CASSQGANTGELFF

clone_size: many
j_call: TRBJ2-1
d_call: .
v_call: TRBV15
cdr3_nt: TGTGCCACCAGCAGAGATTACGCGGCAACTCAGTTCTTC
cdr3_aa: CATSRDYAATQFF

clone_size: .
j_call: TRBJ2-7
d_call: TRBD2
v_call: TRBV20-1
cdr3_nt: TGCAGTGCTAGTAGGGCAGGGAGGTGGCGGGAGGCCTCCTACGAGCAGTACTTC
cdr3_aa: CSASRAGRWREASYEQYF

clone_size: few
j_call: TRBJ2-5
d_call: TRBD1
v_call: TRBV27
cdr3_nt: TGTGCCAGCAGTTTCCACAGGGGGCCCCTCGGGACCCAGTACTTC
cdr3_aa: CASSFHRGPLGTQYF

clone_size: medium-sized
j_call: TRBJ2-4
d_call: .
v_call: TRBV5-1
cdr3_nt: TGCGCCAGCAGCTCCGCAGCGGAGCGAAACATTCAGTACTTC
cdr3_aa: CASSSAAERNIQYF

clone_size: few
j_call: TRBJ2-2
d_call: TRBD1
v_call: TRBV5-5
cdr3_nt: TGTGCCAGCAGACCCCCGACAGGGAGGAACACCGGGGAGCTGTTTTTT
cdr3_aa: CASRPPTGRNTGELFF

clone_size: many
j_call: TRBJ1-2
d_call: .
v_call: TRBV7-2
cdr3_nt: TGTGCCAGCGCCCGGGACAATTCTAACTATGGCTACACCTTC
cdr3_aa: CASARDNSNYGYTF

clone_size: many
j_call: TRBJ1-2
d_call: .
v_call: TRBV11-2
cdr3_nt: TGTGCCAGCAGCACGGCGGGGATCTATGGCTACACCTTC
cdr3_aa: CASSTAGIYGYTF

clone_size: many
j_call: TRBJ2-1
d_call: TRBD2
v_call: TRBV18
cdr3_nt: TGTGCCAGCTCACCACCGGGACTAGCGTACAATGAGCAGTTCTTC
cdr3_aa: CASSPPGLAYNEQFF

clone_size: many
j_call: TRBJ2-5
d_call: TRBD1
v_call: TRBV29-1
cdr3_nt: TGCAGCGTCCGAGGGACAGACGAAGAGACCCAGTACTTC
cdr3_aa: CSVRGTDEETQYF

clone_size: many
j_call: TRBJ2-3
d_call: .
v_call: TRBV7-6
cdr3_nt: TGTGCCAGCAGCTTAGCGGCGGCAGGGATCTCAGATACGCAGTATTTT
cdr3_aa: CASSLAAAGISDTQYF

clone_size: many
j_call: TRBJ2-7
d_call: TRBD1
v_call: TRBV4-3
cdr3_nt: TGCGCCAGCAGCCAAGATGGGACAGGGCCCACCTACGAGCAGTACTTC
cdr3_aa: CASSQDGTGPTYEQYF

clone_size: .
j_call: TRBJ2-7
d_call: .
v_call: TRBV6-1
cdr3_nt: TGTGCCAGCAAGTATAGGGGGGCCTGCGAGCAGTACTTC
cdr3_aa: CASKYRGACEQYF

clone_size: many
j_call: TRBJ2-1
d_call: .
v_call: TRBV29-1
cdr3_nt: TGCAGCGTTGGTAGTGAGCAGTTCTTC
cdr3_aa: CSVGSEQFF

clone_size: many
j_call: TRBJ2-6
d_call: TRBD2
v_call: TRBV20-1
cdr3_nt: TGCAGTGCCAACGACCTAGCGGGGCGGGGGGCCAACGTCCTGACTTTC
cdr3_aa: CSANDLAGRGANVLTF

clone_size: many
j_call: TRBJ2-1
d_call: TRBD2
v_call: TRBV29-1
cdr3_nt: TGCAGCGGATTAGCGGGAGGGAGGTCCTACAATGAGCAGTTCTTC
cdr3_aa: CSGLAGGRSYNEQFF

clone_size: many
j_call: TRBJ2-7
d_call: .
v_call: TRBV2
cdr3_nt: TGTGCCAGCGGACAGTCTTTCTACGAGCAGTACTTC
cdr3_aa: CASGQSFYEQYF